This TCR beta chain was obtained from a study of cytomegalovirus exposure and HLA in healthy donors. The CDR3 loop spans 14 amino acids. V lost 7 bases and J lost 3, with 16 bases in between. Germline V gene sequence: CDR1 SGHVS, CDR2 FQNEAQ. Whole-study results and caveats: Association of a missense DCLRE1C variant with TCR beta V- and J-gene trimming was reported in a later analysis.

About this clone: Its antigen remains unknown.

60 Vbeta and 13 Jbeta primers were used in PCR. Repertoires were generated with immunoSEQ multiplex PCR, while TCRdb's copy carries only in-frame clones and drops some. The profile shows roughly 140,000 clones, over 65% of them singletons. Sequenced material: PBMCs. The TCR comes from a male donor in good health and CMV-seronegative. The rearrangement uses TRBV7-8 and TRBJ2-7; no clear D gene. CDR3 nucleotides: TGTGCCAGCACCCAAGCCCGGGTCAGCTACGAGCAGTACTTC. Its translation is CASTQARVSYEQYF.